Detailed here is one T cell receptor (beta chain). This clone was observed a few times. This receptor's antigen is unknown. Base qualities are not recorded, but no much larger clone differs from it by a single base. The immunoSEQ Assay was used to sequence TCR beta CDR3 regions from DNA. The paper's data handling went like this. T cell density was computed as TCR beta template counts normalized to usable DNA estimated by amplifying housekeeping genes. Richness was estimated using the preseqR package, with extrapolation to 400,000 templates for PBMC samples and to 120,000 templates for tissue samples. Clonality was calculated as one minus Pielou's evenness. Differential abundance testing on productive amino-acid clonotypes, with a minimum total count of 5 and an alpha of 0.1, was used to identify tissue-enriched TCRs. Repertoire overlap between compartments was quantified with the Jaccard Index and Morisita Overlap Index. TCR beta CDR3s were clustered by GLIPH together with public tetramer-defined viral CDR3s, and at least three viral sequences plus V-gene enrichment were required for viral motifs. TCRdb stores this immuneACCESS table with in-frame sequences only. Part of the clones is absent; in the studies checked, under half of the shortfall reflects unresolved V genes, and no reason is known for the rest. V and J calls plus clone size are reproduced from that table; the DNA served to infer D and trimming. In this sample the table shows 45,000 to 55,000 clones, about 80% of which occur a single time. The ten largest make up about 17% of the sample.

CDR1 and CDR2 are read off the germline V gene as SGHTA and FQGNSA. The CDR3 contains 12 residues, cysteine and phenylalanine counted. Left in the record is the CDR3 DNA by itself, 36 bases read in frame from the first base. V drops 1 base and J drops 8 bases, leaving 8 bases in between. The data were obtained in a study of T cells in localized non-small cell lung cancer (dated by TCRdb to 2018 to 2021). About the study as a whole: The study examined T cell repertoires in a few hundred patients with early-stage NSCLC and compared tumors with uninvolved tumor-adjacent lungs. The cohort comprised some 240 treatment-naïve NSCLC patients with resected, localized lung tumors. A mean age of roughly 64 years was recorded for the NSCLC patients, of whom 120 to 150 were male and more than 95 were female. General conclusions and limits of the study: Because multi-region tumor sequencing was not performed, intratumor heterogeneity could not be ruled out. Of the top 100 tumor clones, a median of about 53 were detected in paired uninvolved adjacent lung; around 30 were also among that lung's top 100. Uninvolved tumor-adjacent lung showed the highest T cell clonality, higher than tumor, which suggests more focused antigenic responses in the uninvolved tumor-adjacent lung. Because of the exploratory design, TCR variables were selected using unadjusted p-values without false-discovery rate correction. Longer overall survival was associated with higher blood T cell density, whereas shorter survival was associated with higher adjacent-lung clonality.

At diagnosis, peripheral blood, uninvolved tumor-adjacent lung and tumor were collected and stored as a combination of fresh-frozen and FFPE material. For TCR repertoire profiling, blood samples were analyzed in the form of peripheral blood mononuclear cells. The sequence was obtained from a man aged 35 to 69 with stage I squamous cell lung carcinoma. The sequencing here drew on peripheral blood, taken before any cancer treatment. The chain joins TRBV7-2 to TRBJ1-1; matching of 6 bases hints at TRBD1 as the D gene. The CDR3 loop reads CASSLDRVEAFF. In nucleotide form, the sequence is TGTGCCAGCAGCTTAGACAGGGTAGAAGCTTTCTTT.